A selection of T cell receptor beta chains follows, all from one sample in a study of T-cell reconstitution after alpha-beta-depleted transplantation in children. TCRdb re-analysed the PCR reads in MiXCR, keeping a single row per CDR3 protein. The sample lists some 500,000 distinct CDR3 sequences, about a sixth occurring once. The sequenced sample was PBMCs from the stem cell graft donor, obtained from the stem cell graft. The origin of the receptors is a human donor who donated a stem cell graft to a child with acute lymphoblastic leukemia. The CDR3 runs from the conserved cysteine through the conserved F or W. D genes are given only for firm matches. Rows may omit the clone size; those that give it use once, few, many or a size class.

TGCGCCAGCAGCTCGGACTCCTGGGCGACCGAGCAGTACTTC CASSSDSWATEQYF - - TRBJ2-7 TRBV5-1
TGTGCCAGCAGGATGACAGGGTCGAACACTGAAGCTTTCTTT CASRMTGSNTEAFF TRBD1 - TRBJ1-1 TRBV2
TGTGCCAGCAGCGCGAACCCGGGACTAGCGGGAGTGTCCTACGAGCAGTACTTC CASSANPGLAGVSYEQYF TRBD2 - TRBJ2-7 TRBV9
TGTGCCAGCAAGGCCGACGCGGCGGCCTACAATGAGCAGTTCTTC CASKADAAAYNEQFF - few TRBJ2-1 TRBV27
TGCGCCAGCAGCTGGACGGGACTAGCGGCCGGGGAGCTGTTTTTT CASSWTGLAAGELFF TRBD2 few TRBJ2-2 TRBV5-1
TGCAGTGCCGAGGGGGGGCCGGGTGAGACCCAGTACTTC CSAEGGPGETQYF - few TRBJ2-5 TRBV20-1
TGTGCCAGCAGCCAAGATCCCAGGTCGTTCAATGAGCAGTTCTTC CASSQDPRSFNEQFF - few TRBJ2-1 TRBV4-2
TGTGCCAGCAGTTTCCATTTTGACGAGCAGTACTTC CASSFHFDEQYF - few TRBJ2-7 TRBV7-9
TGCAGCGTTGAAGAACGAGGGGTTCGGACCGGGGAGCTGTTTTTT CSVEERGVRTGELFF - few TRBJ2-2 TRBV29-1
TGTGCCAGCAGTCGCCCTGGGACAAAGGACTACACCTTC CASSRPGTKDYTF - few TRBJ1-2 TRBV6-1
TGTGCCAGCGCTAAGAGGGGGGGGACCTACGAGCAGTACTTC CASAKRGGTYEQYF - - TRBJ2-7 TRBV27
TGTGCCAGCAGTTGGGGACTTAGAACCTCCGAGCAGTACTTC CASSWGLRTSEQYF - few TRBJ2-7 TRBV12-3/TRBV12-4